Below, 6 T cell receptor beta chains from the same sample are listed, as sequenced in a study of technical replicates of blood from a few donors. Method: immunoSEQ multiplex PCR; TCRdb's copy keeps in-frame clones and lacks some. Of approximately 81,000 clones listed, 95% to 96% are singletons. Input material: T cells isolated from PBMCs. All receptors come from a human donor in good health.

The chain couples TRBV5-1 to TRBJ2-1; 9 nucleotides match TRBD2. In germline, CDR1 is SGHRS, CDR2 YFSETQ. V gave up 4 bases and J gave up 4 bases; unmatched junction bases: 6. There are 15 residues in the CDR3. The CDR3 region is CASSLGTSGYNEQFF. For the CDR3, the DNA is TGCGCCAGCAGCCTCGGAACTAGCGGGTACAATGAGCAGTTCTTC.

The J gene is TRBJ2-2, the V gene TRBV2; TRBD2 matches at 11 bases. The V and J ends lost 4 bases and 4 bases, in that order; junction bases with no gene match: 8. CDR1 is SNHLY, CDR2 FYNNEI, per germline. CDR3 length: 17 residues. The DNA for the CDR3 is TGTGCCAGCAGTGGCGAACCGGGACTAGCGGCCACCGGGGAGCTGTTTTTT. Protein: CASSGEPGLAATGELFF. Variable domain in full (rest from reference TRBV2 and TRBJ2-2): EPEVTQTPSHQVTQMGQEVILRCVPISNHLYFYWYRQILGQKVEFLVSFYNNEISEKSEIFDDQFSVERPDGSNFTLKIRSTKLEDSAMYFCASSGEPGLAATGELFFGEGSRLTVL.

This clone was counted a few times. The CDR3 DNA follows: TGTGCCTGGAGGTGGACTAGCGGGAGTGAGACCCAGTACTTC. It yields the protein CAWRWTSGSETQYF. This chain joins TRBV30 and TRBJ2-5, with TRBD2 matching 13 bases. The V gene's germline CDR1 is GTSNPN and CDR2 SVGIG (reference sequence). V lost 3 bases to trimming and J lost 5 bases; unmatched junction nucleotides: 3. This CDR3 has 14 residues. The complete variable domain, with remaining parts taken from reference TRBV30 and TRBJ2-5, reads SQTIHQWPATLVQPVGSPLSLECTVEGTSNPNLYWYRQAAGRGLQLLFYSVGIGQISSEVPQNLSASRPQDRQFILSSKKLLLSDSGFYLCAWRWTSGSETQYFGPGTRLLVL.

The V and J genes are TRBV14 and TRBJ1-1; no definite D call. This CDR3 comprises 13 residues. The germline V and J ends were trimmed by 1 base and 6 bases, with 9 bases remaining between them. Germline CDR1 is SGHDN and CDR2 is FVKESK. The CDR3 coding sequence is TGTGCCAGCAGCCAAGTAGGGAGCGCTGAAGCTTTCTTT. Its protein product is CASSQVGSAEAFF.

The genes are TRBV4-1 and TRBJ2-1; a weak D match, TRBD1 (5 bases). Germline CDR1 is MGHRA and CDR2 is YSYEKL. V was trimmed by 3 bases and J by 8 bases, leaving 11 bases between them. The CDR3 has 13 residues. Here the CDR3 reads CASSHRDRDEQFF. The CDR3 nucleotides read TGCGCCAGCAGCCACCGAGACAGAGATGAGCAGTTCTTC.

In nucleotides, the CDR3 is TGTGCCATCATCGACACGGCGTCCTACGAGCAGTACTTC. It encodes CAIIDTASYEQYF. The J gene is TRBJ2-7, the V gene TRBV10-3, with unresolved D. CDR1 and CDR2 (germline): ENHRY, SYGVKD. V was clipped by 7 bases and J by 1 base, with 11 bases between them. The CDR3 has 13 residues.